The 20 T cell receptor beta chains given below trace back to one sample, sequenced in a study of blood T cell repertoires in COVID-19. Clones were sequenced by immunoSEQ multiplex PCR, and TCRdb holds only the in-frame ones, with some missing. The data hold around 160,000 clones, with 75% to 85% observed a single time. The specimen was peripheral blood. The receptors here all came from a human donor with acute or convalescent COVID-19. The donor label of this sample is uncertain.

The V call is TRBV6-5, the J call TRBJ1-2; 8 bases are shared with TRBD1. From germline, CDR1 is MNHEY and CDR2 SVGAGI. The CDR3 is made up of 14 amino acids. The V segment lost 0 bases and the J segment 8 bases; nucleotides outside the gene matches: 5. CDR3 in amino acids: CASSYSTGAAGYTF. CDR3 coding DNA: TGTGCCAGCAGTTACTCGACAGGGGCTGCAGGCTACACCTTC.

V gene TRBV15 combines with J gene TRBJ1-1, with 8 nucleotides matching TRBD1. V was clipped by 5 bases and J by 4 bases; unmatched bases: 9. The V gene's germline CDR1 is LNHNV and CDR2 YYDKDF (reference sequence). The CDR3 extends over 15 amino acids. As DNA, the CDR3 is TGTGCCACCAGCGGATGGACAGGGCGGGTCACTGAAGCTTTCTTT. It yields the protein CATSGWTGRVTEAFF. Full variable domain (remainder filled in from reference TRBV15 and TRBJ1-1): DAMVIQNPRYQVTQFGKPVTLSCSQTLNHNVMYWYQQKSSQAPKLLFHYYDKDFNNEADTPDNFQSRRPNTSFCFLDIRSPGLGDTAMYLCATSGWTGRVTEAFFGQGTRLTVV.

This chain links TRBV5-5 with TRBJ2-3; TRBD1 might be the D (6 bases). V was shortened by 4 bases and J by 0 bases, with 12 bases between the two germline ends. The CDR3 extends over 15 amino acids. Germline CDR1 reads SGHKS; CDR2 reads YYEKEE (reference sequence). The CDR3 protein is CASSLTGMSTDTQYF. As DNA, the CDR3 is TGTGCCAGCAGCCTCACAGGGATGAGCACAGATACGCAGTATTTT.

This chain links TRBV5-4 with TRBJ1-1; maybe TRBD1 (5 bases). Trimming pared 3 bases from V and 0 bases from J, leaving 12 bases between. CDR1 and CDR2 from the germline V gene are SGHNT and YYREEE (reference sequence). The CDR3 is 15 residues long. CDR3 loop: CASSYPDSLNTEAFF. Here the CDR3 DNA reads TGTGCCAGCAGCTACCCCGACAGCCTGAACACTGAAGCTTTCTTT.

This clone has more than one count but fewer than ten. The chain is built from TRBV18 and TRBJ2-7; no clear D. This CDR3 region has 15 residues. Germline lookup yields CDR1 KGHSH and CDR2 LQKENI. V lost 2 bases, J lost 0 bases, and 11 bases lay in between. This chain's CDR3 is CASSPEAAPSYEQYV. The CDR3 coding sequence is TGTGCCAGCTCACCAGAGGCGGCCCCCTCCTACGAGCAGTACGTC.

V usage is TRBV19 and J usage is TRBJ1-1; 11 bases are a match to TRBD1. CDR1 and CDR2 (germline): LNHDA, SQIVND (reference sequence). J lost 10 bases, V lost 4 bases, and 14 bases had no gene match. There are 16 residues in the CDR3. The CDR3 nucleotides read TGTGCCAGTAGTACCCGGACAGGGGGCTATAGCACTAGAGCTTTCTTT. It translates to CASSTRTGGYSTRAFF.

This clone showed up just once. V and J are TRBV18 and TRBJ1-2; 7 bases are a match to TRBD1. J gave up 0 bases and V 8 bases, and 6 bases lay outside the gene matches. There are 14 residues in the CDR3. CDR1 and CDR2 (germline): KGHSH, LQKENI. CDR3 amino acids: CASLGQLANYGYTF. CDR3 DNA: TGTGCCAGCCTGGGACAGCTAGCTAACTATGGCTACACCTTC.

The rearrangement joins TRBV19 to TRBJ2-6; D is perhaps TRBD2 (5 bases). This CDR3 spans 17 amino acids. Germline V gene data show CDR1 as LNHDA and CDR2 as SQIVND (reference sequence). The V end lost 5 bases, the J end lost 0 bases, and 14 bases lay between the germline ends. CDR3 residues: CASSDPRGSSGANVLTF. The CDR3 coding sequence is TGTGCCAGTAGTGACCCCAGAGGGAGCTCTGGGGCCAACGTCCTGACTTTC.

This clone was picked up one time. Within the sample, other DNA sequences also encode this same CDR3. This sequence joins TRBV4-2 and TRBJ2-3, with D maybe TRBD2 (5 bases). Looked up from germline, CDR1 is LGHNA and CDR2 is YNFKEQ. This CDR3 spans 14 amino acids. Trimming took 1 base from V and 6 from J, leaving 11 bases between them. The CDR3 loop is CASSQGTSGDTQYF. The CDR3 coding sequence is TGTGCCAGCAGCCAAGGAACTAGTGGCGATACGCAGTATTTT.

The V and J genes are TRBV18 and TRBJ1-2; TRBD1 agrees at 7 bases. There are 12 residues in the CDR3. Trimming at V came to 6 bases and at J to 9 bases, leaving 7 bases not matched to a gene. CDR1 KGHSH and CDR2 LQKENI come from the germline V gene. CDR3 coding DNA: TGTGCCAGCTCCCGCGACAGGGACAGCTACACCTTC. Amino acids: CASSRDRDSYTF.

The rearrangement links TRBV5-6 to TRBJ1-3; possible D gene TRBD1, 6 bases. The CDR3 has 16 amino acids. The germline gives CDR1 SGHDT, CDR2 YYEEEE. V was cut by 3 bases and J by 9 bases, with 22 bases left in between. CDR3 nucleotides: TGTGCCAGCAGCTCTACACGGACAGAGTATTATGGCACCATATATTTT. Translating it yields CASSSTRTEYYGTIYF.

The CDR3 region is CASSPGTGGGREQYF. The CDR3 nucleotides are TGTGCCAGCTCACCAGGGACAGGGGGAGGAAGAGAGCAGTACTTC. The rearrangement uses TRBV18 and TRBJ2-7; 11 bases line up with TRBD1. The trim removed 2 bases at V and 7 bases at J, leaving 7 bases unmatched. Germline CDR1 reads KGHSH; CDR2 reads LQKENI. The CDR3 covers 15 residues.

This chain links TRBV6-5 with TRBJ1-1; D may be TRBD1 (6 bases). CDR3 size: 13 residues. Germline V gene data show CDR1 as MNHEY and CDR2 as SVGAGI. The V and J ends lost 7 bases and 1 base respectively, with 10 bases between them. The CDR3 nucleotides are TGTGCCAGCAACGAAGGGGGGAACACTGAAGCTTTCTTT. Its translation is CASNEGGNTEAFF.

About this clone: The sample contains more than one DNA sequence encoding this CDR3. J is TRBJ1-1 and V is TRBV18, with D unresolved. This CDR3 has 15 residues. V gave up 3 bases and J gave up 0 bases, with 11 bases separating them. Germline assignment: CDR1 KGHSH and CDR2 LQKENI. CDR3 nucleotides: TGTGCCAGCTCACCCACCGGAGGCATGAACACTGAAGCTTTCTTT. Encoded protein: CASSPTGGMNTEAFF.

The V gene is TRBV5-1, the J gene TRBJ1-1, with TRBD1 matching 7 bases. This CDR3 contains 15 residues. Germline lookup yields CDR1 SGHRS and CDR2 YFSETQ. The ends lost 4 bases at V and 5 bases at J; junction bases unmatched: 11. The CDR3 DNA follows: TGCGCCAGCAGCACTTCTAGGGGGCGAAGGACTGAAGCTTTCTTT. Amino acids: CASSTSRGRRTEAFF.

Here the CDR3 DNA reads TGCAGCGTTGGTCCAGACTATGGCTACACCTTC. Translating it yields CSVGPDYGYTF. The rearrangement joins TRBV29-1 to TRBJ1-2; D gene unclear. The CDR3 is 11 amino acids. Germline CDR1 and CDR2: SQVTM and ANQGSEA. V lost 4 bases and J 3 bases, leaving 6 bases between the germline ends.

This chain uses TRBV4-1 with TRBJ1-5; TRBD1 agrees at 8 bases. The trim removed 3 bases at V and 6 bases at J, leaving 13 bases unmatched. CDR3 length: 17 residues. Germline V gene lookup returns CDR1 MGHRA and CDR2 YSYEKL. The CDR3 nucleotides are TGCGCCAGCAGCCAGGGGCCCGGACAGGGAGTGGGTCAGCCCCAGCATTTT. Protein: CASSQGPGQGVGQPQHF.

V gene TRBV20-1 combines with J gene TRBJ2-5; no reliable D call. This CDR3 region has 10 residues. V lost 5 bases and J lost 2, with 3 bases in between. CDR1 is DFQATT, CDR2 SNEGSKA, per germline (reference sequence). CDR3 region: CSALQETQYF. The CDR3 DNA reads TGCAGTGCTTTACAAGAGACCCAGTACTTC.

In DNA, the CDR3 is TGTGCCAGCAGGGACAGCTCCAATCAGCCCCAGCATTTT. Its protein product is CASRDSSNQPQHF. The chain carries TRBV2 and TRBJ1-5; D is perhaps TRBD1 (6 bases). With 6 bases removed from V and 3 bases from J, the gap between germline ends came to 9 bases. This CDR3 contains 13 residues. CDR1 is SNHLY, CDR2 FYNNEI, per germline.

This clone was detected only a few times. V is TRBV10-3 and J is TRBJ2-1; 9 positions match TRBD2. The CDR3 is 16 residues long. Germline CDR1 ENHRY, CDR2 SYGVKD. Trimming took 3 bases from V and 8 from J; bases not matched to a gene: 11. CDR3 DNA: TGTGCCATCAGTGACCTTAGCGGGGGCCCTAGGTATGAGCAGTTCTTC. Translating gives CAISDLSGGPRYEQFF.